This T cell receptor beta chain came from a study of shared clonotypes between healthy human individuals. Method: immunoSEQ multiplex PCR; TCRdb's copy keeps in-frame clones and lacks some. Here the sample spans 600,000 to 750,000 clones, 90% being singletons. The donor population consisted of healthy HIV-negative adults with no recent acute infections or vaccinations. The germline V and J ends were trimmed by 5 bases and 0 bases, with 19 bases remaining between them. CDR1 and CDR2 (germline): SEHNR, FQNEAQ (reference sequence). CDR3 size: 18 residues. The V call is TRBV7-9, the J call TRBJ2-2; D perhaps matches TRBD1 (5 bases). Sequencing was performed on memory CD8+ T cells from PBMCs. Specified subset: CD45RO+ cells pooled with CCR7-negative TemRA cells. This clonotype originated in a man younger than 35 in good health. Some clones in this sample may be carry-over from other donors' samples. The CDR3 DNA reads TGTGCCAGCAGCCCCTATGGGGCGGTACAAGCGAACACCGGGGAGCTGTTTTTT. This translates into CASSPYGAVQANTGELFF.